This T cell receptor beta chain was profiled in a study of beta chain features in type 1 diabetes (dated by TCRdb to the late 2010s). Some background on the complete study: Patients and healthy donors did not differ in mean age, gender distribution, total cell number or subset yield. Regulatory and stem cell-like memory subsets were isolated from only 8 patients and about eight healthy donors, whereas naive and central memory subsets came from all 28 donors. A total of roughly 100 million sorted cells were examined across all samples, and RNA yield correlated strongly with the number of cells per subset. In the study, TCRB repertoires of sorted circulating CD4+ T cell subsets from recently diagnosed type 1 diabetes patients were compared with those of matched healthy donors. Overall study outcomes, separate from this receptor: Patients with type 1 diabetes made fewer insertions and deleted more nucleotides at VDJ recombination sites, implying thymic rearrangement abnormalities. Type 1 diabetes patients showed a moderate but significant shortening of TCRB CDR3 length in all four CD4+ subsets. Naive, central memory and regulatory TCRB repertoires appeared to be more alike among patients than among healthy donors. Because cDNA was sequenced instead of genomic DNA, activated cells with high expression could be over-represented, although the groups did not differ in activation or CD3 levels. HLA sub-analyses involved small numbers of individuals, so any influence of HLA type on TCRB rearrangement remained unresolved. Shorter templates might be favored by PCR, yet because patient and control samples were amplified and corrected together, any such skew would affect both groups equally.

The entire isolated RNA was reverse transcribed using the High Capacity cDNA Reverse Transcription Kit, and thus expressed TCRB transcripts were sequenced. Deep immunoSEQ sequencing was applied to naive, central memory and regulatory T cell samples, giving an average of around 4 million total reads per sample. Sorted cells were lysed in RLT buffer and RNA was extracted with DNase-treated RNeasy Micro or Mini kits, depending on cell number. Each cell subset was processed separately to prevent cross-contamination, with patient and healthy donor samples processed together. TCRB sequences were amplified from cDNA with the immunoSEQ multiplex PCR, producing 87-bp fragments spanning the CDR3 region. Sequencing of the amplicons was performed on the Illumina HiSeq platform. The paper's data handling went like this. Synthetic template baselines were used to correct PCR bias computationally, reads within Hamming distance 2 were collapsed together, and singletons that could not be merged were discarded. Reads were aligned against IMGT to assign V, D and J genes, CDR3 length and insertions or deletions at six rearrangement sites. Clonotype counts were normalized to sorted cell number within each subset before computing true diversity and Gini coefficients with the tcR R package. Repertoire sharing was quantified using the overlap coefficient calculated on TCRB nucleotide sequences. As a proxy for the pre-selection repertoire, out-of-frame TCRB sequences from naive cells were analyzed. The table comes from immuneACCESS by way of TCRdb, which keeps in-frame sequences with V and J called. Part of the clones is missing from these tables; in studies checked, under half for an unresolved V gene and the rest for unknown reasons. The V and J calls and clone size are taken from that table; D and trimming were inferred from the DNA. Recorded for this sample are a few hundred thousand clones; around 12% of them occurred a single time. Of the sample, 0.0095% to 0.013% is held by the ten largest clones.

Taken from cysteine to phenylalanine, the CDR3 has 16 residues. The entry retains the CDR3 DNA only, 48 bases that are in frame from base 1. As encoded in the germline V gene, CDR1 is SGHTA while CDR2 is FQGNSA. Clipping removes 6 bases from V and 6 bases from J, with 11 as the unmatched junction base count. Each donor gave one peripheral blood draw, roughly 110 mL on average, collected into heparinised tubes. A BD FACSAria II and a panel including CD45RO, CCR7, CD25, CD127, CD95 and CD27 were used to sort naive, central memory, regulatory and stem cell-like memory CD4+ T cells. All sorted populations exceeded 98% purity. PBMCs were separated immediately by Lymphoprep density gradient centrifugation and were stained directly, without being cultured. So that batch effects would be minimized, each experiment stained and sorted samples in pairs, pairing one healthy donor with one patient. As to this clone: The target of this receptor is not known. Base qualities are missing; no much larger clone stands one base away.

The clonotype comes from a woman under 30 with type 1 diabetes. Specimen: naive CD4+ T cells from blood. What this sample's cell subset or site label stands for: true naive CD4+ T cells. Here the chain combines TRBV7-2 and TRBJ2-3, with 11 junctional bases fitting TRBD2. The DNA is as follows: TGTGCCAGCAGAGGCGGGCAACTAGCGGGAGCGGATACGCAGTATTTT. It translates as CASRGGQLAGADTQYF.